The 27 T cell receptor beta chains listed next were all sequenced from one sample in a study of CD8 T cells in Susac syndrome. Random hexamers were used to reverse transcribe the RNA input (0.5 to 1 ug). MiXCR, applied by TCRdb to the immunoSEQ multiplex PCR reads, yields one record per CDR3 protein. The repertoire includes around 130,000 distinct CDR3 sequences, roughly 80% of them detected once, and approximately 0.51% sits in the top ten. The sequencing sample was made of CD8+ T cells from PBMCs. These receptors all stem from a human donor with multiple sclerosis.

J is TRBJ1-2 and V is TRBV7-9; TRBD1 is a possible D gene (5 bases). The V gene's germline CDR1 is SEHNR and CDR2 FQNEAQ (reference sequence). The CDR3 runs 15 residues. Trimming cost V 5 bases and J 1 base, with 14 bases left between them. For the CDR3, the DNA is TGTGCCAGCAGCCAGATGGACATCATTAACTATGGCTACACCTTC. Translated, it gives CASSQMDIINYGYTF. Full variable domain (remainder filled in from reference TRBV7-9 and TRBJ1-2): DTGVSQNPRHKITKRGQNVTFRCDPISEHNRLYWYRQTLGQGPEFLTYFQNEAQLEKSRLLSDRFSAERPKGSFSTLEIQRTEQGDSAMYLCASSQMDIINYGYTFGSGTRLTVV.

The CDR3 region is CASSLEGLGGEQYV. CDR3 bases: TGTGCCAGCAGCTTGGAGGGCTTAGGTGGGGAGCAGTACGTC. The chain links TRBV5-4 to TRBJ2-7; D unresolved. The CDR3 covers 14 residues. Between the trimmed V and J ends, which lost 0 bases and 7 bases, there was a span of 14 bases. Germline CDR1 SGHNT, CDR2 YYREEE (reference sequence).

The chain links TRBV6-1 to TRBJ2-7; D uncertain. The CDR3 length is 13 residues. Germline V gene sequence: CDR1 MNHNS, CDR2 SASEGT. The ends were cut back, 5 bases at V and 4 bases at J, with 12 bases in the middle. In DNA form, the CDR3 reads TGTGCCAGCAGTTCGACGAGGAGTTACGAGCAGTACGTC. Translation: CASSSTRSYEQYV.

In DNA form, the CDR3 reads TGTGCCAGCAGCCAAGCCTCCCCGGGGACTTACTATAATTCACCCCTCCACTTT. Encoded protein: CASSQASPGTYYNSPLHF. The J gene is TRBJ1-6, the V gene TRBV14; possibly TRBD1 for D (5 bases). Looked up from germline, CDR1 is SGHDN and CDR2 is FVKESK. V lost 1 base, J lost 3 bases, and 16 bases lay in between. The CDR3 spans 18 residues.

This clonotype has a single count. The chain joins TRBV11-3 to TRBJ1-1; D not certain. This CDR3 spans 12 amino acids. Between the trimmed V and J ends, which lost 1 base and 7 bases, there was a span of 7 bases. Looked up from germline, CDR1 is SGHNT and CDR2 is YENEEA. CDR3 protein: CASSLGDNEAFF. For the CDR3, the DNA is TGTGCCAGCAGCTTAGGGGATAATGAAGCTTTCTTT. The full variable domain, its missing parts supplied by reference TRBV11-3 and TRBJ1-1, is EAGVVQSPRYKIIEKKQPVAFWCNPISGHNTLYWYLQNLGQGPELLIRYENEEAVDDSQLPKDRFSAERLKGVDSTLKIQPAELGDSAVYLCASSLGDNEAFFGQGTRLTVV.

This clonotype showed up just a few times. This chain links TRBV6-1 with TRBJ2-1; 12 nucleotides align to TRBD2. Trimming cost V 10 bases and J 10 bases; bases outside gene matches: 17. The germline V gene encodes CDR1 MNHNS and CDR2 SASEGT. The CDR3 totals 16 residues. In DNA form, the CDR3 reads TGTGCCACCCAATTTACCCTAGCGGGAGGGCCCGAGGAGCAGTTCTTC. Protein: CATQFTLAGGPEEQFF.

This chain links TRBV5-6 with TRBJ2-7; D might be TRBD2 (6 bases). Germline-derived CDR1 and CDR2 are SGHDT and YYEEEE. The CDR3 consists of 14 residues. V was clipped by 0 bases and J by 3 bases, with 10 bases between them. This CDR3 reads CASSLAGEDYEQYF. The DNA of the CDR3 is TGTGCCAGCAGCTTGGCCGGGGAGGACTACGAGCAGTACTTC. The entire variable domain, with the rest obtained from reference TRBV5-6 and TRBJ2-7, is as follows: DAGVTQSPTHLIKTRGQQVTLRCSPKSGHDTVSWYQQALGQGPQFIFQYYEEEERQRGNFPDRFSGHQFPNYSSELNVNALLLGDSALYLCASSLAGEDYEQYFGPGTRLTVT.

The genes are TRBV29-1 and TRBJ2-7; D gene ambiguous. Trimming stripped 3 bases from V and 3 bases from J, with 9 bases between. CDR1 and CDR2 from the germline V gene are SQVTM and ANQGSEA. The CDR3 runs to 12 residues. CDR3 protein: CSVEVRNYEQYF. CDR3 nucleotide sequence: TGCAGCGTTGAGGTTCGGAACTACGAGCAGTACTTC.

V is TRBV7-2 and J is TRBJ2-5; D is possibly TRBD2 (6 bases). The CDR3 consists of 15 residues. From germline, CDR1 is SGHTA and CDR2 FQGNSA. With 5 bases removed from V and 2 bases from J, the gap between germline ends came to 15 bases. This chain's CDR3 is CASSPGGETQETQYF. The CDR3 region has the DNA TGTGCCAGCAGCCCTGGCGGGGAAACTCAAGAGACCCAGTACTTC.

This clonotype was picked up one time. This chain connects TRBV7-9 to TRBJ2-1; 14 nucleotides agree with TRBD2. The CDR3 extends over 15 amino acids. CDR1 and CDR2 (germline): SEHNR, FQNEAQ (reference sequence). V lost 5 bases, J lost 8 bases, and 5 bases stayed unmatched. DNA of the CDR3: TGTGCCAGCAGCCCTGGGACTAGCGGGAGCGATGAGCAGTTCTTC. This translates into CASSPGTSGSDEQFF.

This sequence joins TRBV28 and TRBJ1-1, with D maybe TRBD1 (5 bases). Per the germline V gene, CDR1 is MDHEN and CDR2 is SYDVKM. V was trimmed by 5 bases and J by 0 bases, leaving 19 bases between them. The CDR3 runs to 17 residues. The CDR3 region is CASSPGTGGQMNTEAFF. DNA for the CDR3: TGTGCCAGCAGTCCCGGGACGGGAGGCCAAATGAACACTGAAGCTTTCTTT. The full variable domain, with the rest looked up from reference TRBV28 and TRBJ1-1, is DVKVTQSSRYLVKRTGEKVFLECVQDMDHENMFWYRQDPGLGLRLIYFSYDVKMKEKGDIPEGYSVSREKKERFSLILESASTNQTSMYLCASSPGTGGQMNTEAFFGQGTRLTVV.

The rearrangement joins TRBV7-6 to TRBJ1-5; maybe TRBD1 (5 bases). This CDR3 comprises 16 residues. Germline assignment: CDR1 SGHVS and CDR2 FNYEAQ. The ends were cut back, 5 bases at V and 4 bases at J, with 18 bases in the middle. The chain's CDR3 is CASSPLNGGKNQPQHF. In nucleotides, the CDR3 is TGTGCCAGCAGCCCCCTCAACGGGGGGAAGAATCAGCCCCAGCATTTT.

The rearrangement uses TRBV7-9 and TRBJ1-1; no firm D call. The CDR3 totals 13 residues. Germline CDR1 and CDR2: SEHNR and FQNEAQ (reference sequence). V gave up 1 base and J gave up 10 bases, with 13 bases separating them. The CDR3 DNA follows: TGTGCCAGCAGCTTAGTTCCCATCGAAGGAGCTTTCTTT. Its protein is CASSLVPIEGAFF.

This clonotype was observed once. V gene TRBV6-4 combines with J gene TRBJ1-4; 12 bases map to TRBD1. Germline loops: CDR1 MRHNA, CDR2 SNTAGT. Unmatched junction bases numbered 4, after V lost 4 bases and J lost 7 bases. There are 15 residues in the CDR3. The CDR3 DNA reads TGTGCCAGCAGTGCCGGGACAGGGGGCGGTGAAAAACTGTTTTTT. Protein: CASSAGTGGGEKLFF.

The V call is TRBV13, the J call TRBJ2-3, with unresolved D. CDR1 and CDR2 from the germline V gene are PRHDT and FYEKMQ (reference sequence). The CDR3 spans 17 residues. Trimming cost V 5 bases and J 2 bases, with 20 bases left between them. As DNA, the CDR3 is TGTGCCAGCAGCCCTTCCTCCGTCCGGGCCGACACAGATACGCAGTATTTT. It specifies CASSPSSVRADTDTQYF.

The V call is TRBV30, the J call TRBJ1-4; no definite D call. The CDR3 runs to 13 residues. CDR1 is GTSNPN and CDR2 is SVGIG in the germline V gene (reference sequence). Trimming took off 2 bases at V and 4 bases at J, with 8 bases between the two ends. DNA of the CDR3: TGTGCCTGGAGTCTGGACCTTAATGAAAAACTGTTTTTT. This encodes CAWSLDLNEKLFF. The full variable domain, rest sourced from reference TRBV30 and TRBJ1-4, is SQTIHQWPATLVQPVGSPLSLECTVEGTSNPNLYWYRQAAGRGLQLLFYSVGIGQISSEVPQNLSASRPQDRQFILSSKKLLLSDSGFYLCAWSLDLNEKLFFGSGTQLSVL.

The chain couples TRBV18 to TRBJ1-2, with D unresolved. Germline V lookup: CDR1 KGHSH, CDR2 LQKENI. The CDR3 runs to 18 residues. V lost 3 bases and J 4 bases, leaving 24 bases between the germline ends. The CDR3 DNA reads TGTGCCAGCTCACCGGAAAGGGCGTCAGTCTTTATCGGCTATGGCTACACCTTC. Its translation: CASSPERASVFIGYGYTF.

The table lists this clonotype with a few counts. This chain links TRBV5-8 with TRBJ2-7, with D perhaps matching TRBD1 (6 bases). V lost 0 bases and J lost 6, with 10 bases in between. The CDR3 is 13 amino acids. Germline V CDR1 and CDR2: SGHTS, YDEGEE. CDR3 protein: CASSLVAGVEQYF. Written as DNA, the CDR3 is TGTGCCAGCAGCTTGGTGGCAGGGGTCGAGCAGTACTTC.

This chain connects TRBV13 to TRBJ1-2, with 8 bases matching TRBD1. The CDR3 has 14 residues. The V gene end was trimmed by 0 bases and the J gene end by 8 bases; junction bases not matched to a gene: 5. CDR1 PRHDT and CDR2 FYEKMQ come from the germline V gene (reference sequence). Here the CDR3 DNA reads TGTGCCAGCAGCTTAGGTCAGGGGGCTCAGGGCTACACCTTC. Translated: CASSLGQGAQGYTF.

The V gene is TRBV4-1, the J gene TRBJ2-1; D gene ambiguous. V lost 4 bases and J lost 0, with 13 bases in between. Germline V CDR1 and CDR2: MGHRA, YSYEKL. The CDR3 runs 16 residues. The CDR3 region is CASSLDGMSSYNEQFF. The CDR3 bases are TGCGCCAGCAGCCTTGATGGGATGAGCTCCTACAATGAGCAGTTCTTC.

The chain has TRBV19 and TRBJ2-1; TRBD1 agrees at 9 bases. The CDR3 has 15 amino acids. Germline V gene data show CDR1 as LNHDA and CDR2 as SQIVND (reference sequence). Trimming removed 4 bases from V and 4 bases from J; junction bases left unmatched: 5. CDR3 residues: CASSRDREGYNEQFF. The CDR3 DNA follows: TGTGCCAGTAGTAGGGACAGGGAGGGGTACAATGAGCAGTTCTTC.

The chain is built from TRBV15 and TRBJ2-1; 9 bases align to TRBD2. Germline V gene sequence: CDR1 LNHNV, CDR2 YYDKDF (reference sequence). The CDR3 length is 15 residues. Trimming at V came to 6 bases and at J to 4 bases, leaving 7 bases not matched to a gene. The CDR3 bases are TGTGCCACCAGTGAAAGGACTAGCGCTTACAATGAGCAGTTCTTC. Translated, it gives CATSERTSAYNEQFF.

The chain uses TRBV29-1 and TRBJ1-3; tentatively, D is TRBD1 (6 bases). The CDR3 consists of 16 residues. The ends were cut back, 2 bases at V and 11 bases at J, with 25 bases in the middle. Looked up from germline, CDR1 is SQVTM and CDR2 is ANQGSEA. In DNA form, the CDR3 reads TGCAGCGTTGAAAGGCGTGGAGGGGGGTTTTGGAACGCCATATATTTT. Amino acids: CSVERRGGGFWNAIYF.

V is TRBV19 and J is TRBJ1-2; D perhaps matches TRBD1 (5 bases). Trimming shortened V by 3 bases and J by 2 bases, and 16 bases separated the two germline ends. The CDR3 has 16 residues. The germline gives CDR1 LNHDA, CDR2 SQIVND (reference sequence). The CDR3 sequence: CASSMDPVTVNYGYTF. Written as DNA, the CDR3 is TGTGCCAGTAGTATGGATCCGGTGACAGTAAACTATGGCTACACCTTC.

A single count supports this clonotype. V usage is TRBV19 and J usage is TRBJ2-3; D ambiguous. V gave up 4 bases and J gave up 0 bases, with 5 bases separating them. Germline assignment: CDR1 LNHDA and CDR2 SQIVND (reference sequence). This CDR3 has 13 residues. CDR3 sequence: CASSRLSTDTQYF. The CDR3 DNA reads TGTGCCAGTAGTAGGCTCAGCACAGATACGCAGTATTTT.

V usage is TRBV15 and J usage is TRBJ2-3; 7 bases align to TRBD1. CDR1 and CDR2 from the germline V gene are LNHNV and YYDKDF (reference sequence). The V and J ends lost 5 bases and 5 bases, in that order; junction bases with no gene match: 7. The CDR3 is 14 amino acids. The CDR3 DNA reads TGTGCCACCAGCCCCCGACAGGGTAAAGATACGCAGTATTTT. Translated, it gives CATSPRQGKDTQYF.

This clonotype has a handful of counts. The chain has TRBV7-6 and TRBJ2-1; D is ambiguous. The CDR3 is 13 amino acids. Trimming pared 3 bases from V and 9 bases from J, leaving 12 bases between. Germline loops: CDR1 SGHVS, CDR2 FNYEAQ. CDR3 bases: TGTGCCAGCAGCTTCACCTCGCGAAGTGAGCAGTTCTTC. Translating gives CASSFTSRSEQFF.